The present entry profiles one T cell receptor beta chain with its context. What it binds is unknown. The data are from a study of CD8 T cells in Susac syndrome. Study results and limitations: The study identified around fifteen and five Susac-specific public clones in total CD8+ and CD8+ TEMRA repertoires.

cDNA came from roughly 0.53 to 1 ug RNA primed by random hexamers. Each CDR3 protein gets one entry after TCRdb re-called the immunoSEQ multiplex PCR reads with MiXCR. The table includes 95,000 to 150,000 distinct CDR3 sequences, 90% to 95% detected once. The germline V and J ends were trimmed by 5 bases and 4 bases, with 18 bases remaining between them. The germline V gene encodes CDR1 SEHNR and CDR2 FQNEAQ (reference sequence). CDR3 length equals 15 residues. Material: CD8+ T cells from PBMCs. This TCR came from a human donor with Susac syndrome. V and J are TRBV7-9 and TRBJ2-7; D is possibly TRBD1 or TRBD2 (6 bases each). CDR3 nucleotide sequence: TGTGCCAGCAGCATAGAGGGGGGCAGGCTATACGAGCAGTACTTC. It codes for CASSIEGGRLYEQYF.